This T cell receptor (beta chain) was captured in a study of response to subunit inactivated influenza vaccine. Study-wide findings and caveats: T cells newly recruited by each seasonal influenza vaccination are few, the authors suggested.

TCRdb called the RT-PCR reads again in MiXCR, with one record for every CDR3 protein. The sample holds 300,000 to 350,000 distinct CDR3 sequences, over 20% seen once. This clonotype was detected many times. The antigen is not known. CDR3 size: 14 residues. J lost 4 bases, V lost 5 bases, and 3 bases had no gene match. Germline values: CDR1 SGHTA, CDR2 FQGNSA. The sequence came from a man between 50 and 70 years old who received an inactivated influenza vaccine. This sequence joins TRBV7-2 and TRBJ1-5; TRBD1 matches at 9 bases. Material: PBMCs from blood, obtained 21 months after vaccination. Here the CDR3 reads CASSEDRGNQPQHF. The DNA of the CDR3 is TGTGCCAGCAGCGAAGACAGGGGGAATCAGCCCCAGCATTTT.